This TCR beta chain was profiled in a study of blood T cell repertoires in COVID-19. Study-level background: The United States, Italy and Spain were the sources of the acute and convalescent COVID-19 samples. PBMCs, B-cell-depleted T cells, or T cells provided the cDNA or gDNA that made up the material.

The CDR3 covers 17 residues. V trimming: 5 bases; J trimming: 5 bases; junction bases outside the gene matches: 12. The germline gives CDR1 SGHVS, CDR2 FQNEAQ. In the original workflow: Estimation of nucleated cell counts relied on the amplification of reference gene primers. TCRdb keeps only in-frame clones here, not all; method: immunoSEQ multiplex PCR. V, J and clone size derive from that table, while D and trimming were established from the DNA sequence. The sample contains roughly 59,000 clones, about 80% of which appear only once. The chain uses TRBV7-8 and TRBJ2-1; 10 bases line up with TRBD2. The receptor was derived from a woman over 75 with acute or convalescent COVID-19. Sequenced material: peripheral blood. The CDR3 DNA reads TGTGCCAGCAGCCAAAAGGTGGGACTAGCGAGGAACAATGAGCAGTTCTTC. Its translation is CASSQKVGLARNNEQFF.